These T cell receptor beta chains were read from a single sample in a study of PD-1 blockade in classical Hodgkin lymphoma. Only in-frame clones appear in the TCRdb table, and some are missing; sequencing was by immunoSEQ multiplex PCR. The sample contains tens of thousands of clones, more than 60% of which appear only once. Material: peripheral blood mononuclear cells (PBMCs), obtained before the fourth cycle of nivolumab. The receptors were gathered from a human donor with classical Hodgkin lymphoma. CDR3s include the opening cysteine and the closing phenylalanine or tryptophan. Each record gives: clone size, CDR3 length, J gene, V gene, D gene, CDR3 DNA, CDR3 protein. D genes are given only for firm matches. Not all rows give a size; the values are once, few, many and, for expanded clones, a class.

>NA|17|TRBJ2-1|TRBV5-6|TRBD1
TGTGCCAGCAGCCTAGGATGGACAGGGCAAAGAGGAAATGAGCAGTTCTTC
CASSLGWTGQRGNEQFF
>medium-sized|14|TRBJ2-5|TRBV2|NA
TGTGCCAGCATGGAGACCCTAGCGACCCAGACCCAGTACTTC
CASMETLATQTQYF
>once|15|TRBJ2-7|TRBV9|TRBD2
TGTGCCAGCAGCCCCCAAGCGGGGCCCACGAGGGAGCAGTACTTC
CASSPQAGPTREQYF
>few|13|TRBJ1-1|TRBV6-5|NA
TGTGCCAGCAGTTACGGCGGCAGCGCTGAAGCTTTCTTT
CASSYGGSAEAFF
>NA|15|TRBJ1-2|TRBV6-5|TRBD1
TGTGCCAGCAGAGTTTATGCGGACAGGGTGGAAGGCTACACCTTC
CASRVYADRVEGYTF
>once|13|TRBJ2-7|TRBV4-3|NA
TGCGCCAGCAGCCAAGAGGGGGGTAGGGAGCAGTACTTC
CASSQEGGREQYF
>NA|16|TRBJ2-7|TRBV7-9|NA
TGTGCCAGCAGCTTAGCGTCGACAGTAAACGTGTACGAGCAGTACTTC
CASSLASTVNVYEQYF
>NA|17|TRBJ2-2|TRBV5-6|NA
TGTGCCAGCAGCTCGCTGCCACTACAGGGTCCCACCGGGGAGCTGTTTTTT
CASSSLPLQGPTGELFF
>few|15|TRBJ1-2|TRBV7-9|NA
TGTGCCAGCAGCTTAGTTGGGCCCAGGGTCTATGGCTACACCTTC
CASSLVGPRVYGYTF
>NA|16|TRBJ1-1|TRBV7-9|NA
TGTGCCAGCAGTTATTACCGGGACCCCGGGGATTCGGCAGCTTTCTTT
CASSYYRDPGDSAAFF
>few|12|TRBJ2-7|TRBV11-3|NA
TGTGCCAGCAGCTCCGACGGGGTAGAGCAGTACTTC
CASSSDGVEQYF
>NA|11|TRBJ2-7|TRBV28|NA
TGTGCCAGCAGTCGCGGACGGGAGCAGTACTTC
CASSRGREQYF
>once|13|TRBJ2-7|TRBV6-5|NA
TGTGCCAGCAGTTACTCCTTTGCAGAGAAACAGTACTTC
CASSYSFAEKQYF
>NA|15|TRBJ1-1|TRBV14|TRBD1
TGTGCCAGCAGCCAAACCCGGACAGGGAACACTGAAGCTTTCTTT
CASSQTRTGNTEAFF
>NA|14|TRBJ1-6|TRBV6-4|NA
TGTGCCAGCAGTGAGGTGCCAGGGATGTATCCCCTCCACTTT
CASSEVPGMYPLHF
>NA|15|TRBJ2-1|TRBV2|TRBD2
TGTGCCAGCAGCGCCGGGACTAGTCCATACAATGAGCAGTTCTTC
CASSAGTSPYNEQFF